One TCR beta chain is described in this entry. The antigen this receptor binds is unknown. No quality values exist for individual bases; no much larger clone is one base distant. The immunoSEQ Assay, a bias-controlled multiplex PCR, was used to amplify TCRbeta CDR3 regions from genomic DNA. The paper's data handling went like this. Nucleated cell counts per sample were estimated from amplification of reference gene primers within the assay. To quantify the absolute abundance of each unique TCRbeta CDR3 rearrangement, sequence reads were collapsed and filtered. Productive Simpson clonality was computed per sample as the square root of Simpson's diversity index over productive rearrangements. This is the immuneACCESS table as TCRdb keeps it, with only in-frame sequences that have V and J called. A part of the clones is gone; compared with another copy, unresolved V genes explain less than half, and the rest is unexplained. V, J and clone size derive from that table, while D and trimming were established from the DNA sequence. The sample table contains more than 85,000 clones; only one count was recorded for about 90% of them. Together, the top ten hold 4.5% to 5% of the sample.

This sample stems from a study of blood T cell repertoires in COVID-19 (TCRdb year 2020). Regarding the complete study: Samples from collaborators originated in the United States, Italy and Spain and spanned both the acute and convalescent phases of COVID-19. The material from the prospective study consisted of cDNA or gDNA derived from T cells, B-cell-depleted T cells, or PBMCs. Subjects who had been exposed to COVID-19, were actively infected with it, or had recovered from it provided the deeply sampled blood TCRbeta repertoires that made up the dataset. The repertoires were released in a freely available public database intended as a resource for research on the immune response to SARS-CoV-2. Samples were obtained from the ongoing ImmuneRACE study (first 160 participants) and from approximately 1,200 subjects provided by 6 global collaborators. The sample metadata nearly always contained a de-identified subject ID, COVID-19 status, age in years and sex. HLA class I and class II types, where available, came from metadata supplied by the sample provider rather than from assay-based typing. The study at large found these results: The amount of clinical and demographic metadata varied by source and participant and was provided uncurated.

Whole blood was collected in K2EDTA tubes by collaborating institutions according to the institutions' own protocols. For TCRbeta analysis, collaborators shipped samples in one of three forms: frozen whole blood, isolated PBMCs, or DNA extracted from either of those sample types. The cysteine opens and the phenylalanine closes a CDR3 of 16 amino acids. CDR3 DNA is the only sequence kept; it has 48 bases, read in frame from the first base. As encoded in the germline V gene, CDR1 is SGHDN while CDR2 is FVKESK. The junction shows trimming of 0 bases on V and 6 bases on J, plus 17 bases between the germline ends.

What was sequenced was peripheral blood. The clonotype comes from a human donor in a cohort sampled during active COVID-19. The chain was built from TRBV14 and TRBJ1-2; the D gene is possibly TRBD1, with 6 bases matching. The DNA sequence is as follows: TGTGCCAGCAGCCAAGACTTTGGCAGGGGAATTAATGGCTACACCTTC. This is translated as CASSQDFGRGINGYTF.